The clone carrying this T cell receptor (beta chain) was picked up a small number of times. The antigen remains undetermined. The sample has other DNA sequences that encode this CDR3 too. The data derive from a study of beta chain features in type 1 diabetes. The investigators reverse transcribed all of the isolated RNA, so they sequenced expressed TCRB transcripts. The protocol was immunoSEQ multiplex PCR, while the TCRdb copy is restricted to in-frame clones and leaves out a portion. The sample lists hundreds of thousands of clones, roughly 13% seen once, with 0.02% to 0.025% in the top ten. The CDR3 contains 12 residues. Looked up from germline, CDR1 is SGHRS and CDR2 is YFSETQ. With 1 base removed from V and 8 bases from J, the gap between germline ends came to 9 bases. The study's findings and limits: All four CD4+ subsets of Type 1 diabetes patients contained TCRB CDR3s that were moderately but significantly shorter.

The material sequenced was naive CD4+ T cells from blood. This receptor was identified in a man aged 18 to 35 with type 1 diabetes. V gene TRBV5-1 combines with J gene TRBJ1-1, with D possibly TRBD1 on 5 matching bases. The CDR3 spells CASSLLGPEAFF. In DNA, the CDR3 is TGCGCCAGCAGCTTGCTGGGACCCGAAGCTTTCTTT.